This T cell receptor (beta chain) stems from a study of T-cell reconstitution after alpha-beta-depleted transplantation in children. Per the germline V gene, CDR1 is SGDLS and CDR2 is YYNGEE. The CDR3 contains 13 residues. The V gene lost 2 bases and the J gene lost 1 base, with 6 bases spanning the gap. Preparing the TCRbeta library involved the use of unique molecular identifiers. TCRdb passed the PCR reads through MiXCR, listing each CDR3 protein once. Of under 350,000 distinct CDR3 sequences detected, almost 10% appear once; the ten largest clones hold around a tenth. This clonotype was detected many times.

V usage is TRBV9 and J usage is TRBJ1-1; D is unresolved. The input for sequencing was PBMCs from the stem cell graft donor, taken from the stem cell graft. The receptor's source is a human donor who donated a stem cell graft to a child with SCID. This chain's CDR3 is CASSVGPNTEAFF. CDR3 coding DNA: TGTGCCAGCAGCGTGGGCCCGAACACTGAAGCTTTCTTT.